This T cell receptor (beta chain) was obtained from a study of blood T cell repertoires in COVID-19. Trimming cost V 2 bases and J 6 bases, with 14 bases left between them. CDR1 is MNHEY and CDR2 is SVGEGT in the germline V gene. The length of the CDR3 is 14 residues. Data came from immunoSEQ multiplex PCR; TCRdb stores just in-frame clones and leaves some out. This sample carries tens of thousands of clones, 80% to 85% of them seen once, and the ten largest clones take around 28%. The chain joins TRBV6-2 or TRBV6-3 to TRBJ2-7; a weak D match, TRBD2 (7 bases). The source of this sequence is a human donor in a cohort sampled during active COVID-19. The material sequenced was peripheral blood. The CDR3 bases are TGTGCCAGCAGTTACGGGAGGGGGTCCGGCGAGCAGTACTTC. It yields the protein CASSYGRGSGEQYF.